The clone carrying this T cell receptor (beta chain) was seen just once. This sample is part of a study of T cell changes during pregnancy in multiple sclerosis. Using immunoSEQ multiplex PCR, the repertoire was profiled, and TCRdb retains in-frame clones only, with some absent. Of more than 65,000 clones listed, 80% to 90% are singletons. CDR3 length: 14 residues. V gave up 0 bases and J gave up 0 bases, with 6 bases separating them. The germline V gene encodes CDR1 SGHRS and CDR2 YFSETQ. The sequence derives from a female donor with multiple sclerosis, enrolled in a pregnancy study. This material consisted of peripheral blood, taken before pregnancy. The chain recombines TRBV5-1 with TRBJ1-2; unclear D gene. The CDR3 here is CASSLAVTNYGYTF. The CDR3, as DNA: TGCGCCAGCAGCTTGGCAGTCACTAACTATGGCTACACCTTC. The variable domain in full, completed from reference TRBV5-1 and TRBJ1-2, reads KAGVTQTPRYLIKTRGQQVTLSCSPISGHRSVSWYQQTPGQGLQFLFEYFSETQRNKGNFPGRFSGRQFSNSRSEMNVSTLELGDSALYLCASSLAVTNYGYTFGSGTRLTVV.